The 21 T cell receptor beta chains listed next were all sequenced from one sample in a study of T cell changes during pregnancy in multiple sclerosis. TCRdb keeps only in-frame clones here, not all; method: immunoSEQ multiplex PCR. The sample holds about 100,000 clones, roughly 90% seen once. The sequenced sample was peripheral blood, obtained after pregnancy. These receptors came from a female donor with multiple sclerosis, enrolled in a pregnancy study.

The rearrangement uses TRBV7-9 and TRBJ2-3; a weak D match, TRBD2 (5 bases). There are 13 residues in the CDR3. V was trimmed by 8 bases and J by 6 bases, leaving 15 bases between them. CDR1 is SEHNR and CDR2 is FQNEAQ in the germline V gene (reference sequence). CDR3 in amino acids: CASLQEAGDTQYF. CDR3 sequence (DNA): TGTGCCAGCCTCCAGGAGGCCGGGGATACGCAGTATTTT.

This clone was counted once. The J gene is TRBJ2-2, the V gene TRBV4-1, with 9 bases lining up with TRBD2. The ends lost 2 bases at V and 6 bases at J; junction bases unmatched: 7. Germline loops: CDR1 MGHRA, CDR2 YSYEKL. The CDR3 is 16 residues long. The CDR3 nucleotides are TGCGCCAGCAGCCAAATAGCGGGAGTCTGGTCCGGGGAGCTGTTTTTT. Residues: CASSQIAGVWSGELFF.

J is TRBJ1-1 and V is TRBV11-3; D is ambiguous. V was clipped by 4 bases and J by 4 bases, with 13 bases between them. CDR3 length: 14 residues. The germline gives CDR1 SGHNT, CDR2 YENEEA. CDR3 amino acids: CASSSPPGGTEAFF. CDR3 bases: TGTGCCAGCAGCTCCCCCCCGGGAGGCACTGAAGCTTTCTTT.

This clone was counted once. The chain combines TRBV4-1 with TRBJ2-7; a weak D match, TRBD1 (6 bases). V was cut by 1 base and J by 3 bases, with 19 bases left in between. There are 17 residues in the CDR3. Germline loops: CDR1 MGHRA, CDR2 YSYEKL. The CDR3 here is CASSQAQQGLVNYEQYF. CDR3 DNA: TGCGCCAGCAGCCAAGCCCAACAGGGTCTGGTGAACTACGAGCAGTACTTC.

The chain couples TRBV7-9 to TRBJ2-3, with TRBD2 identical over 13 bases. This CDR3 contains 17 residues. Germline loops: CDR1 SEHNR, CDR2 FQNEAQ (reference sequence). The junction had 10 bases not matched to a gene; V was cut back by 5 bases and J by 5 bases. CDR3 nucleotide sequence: TGTGCCAGCAGCCCTCAACGACTAGCGGGAGGCGGAGATACGCAGTATTTT. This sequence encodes CASSPQRLAGGGDTQYF. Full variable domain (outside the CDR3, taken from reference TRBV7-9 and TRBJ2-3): DTGVSQNPRHKITKRGQNVTFRCDPISEHNRLYWYRQTLGQGPEFLTYFQNEAQLEKSRLLSDRFSAERPKGSFSTLEIQRTEQGDSAMYLCASSPQRLAGGGDTQYFGPGTRLTVL.

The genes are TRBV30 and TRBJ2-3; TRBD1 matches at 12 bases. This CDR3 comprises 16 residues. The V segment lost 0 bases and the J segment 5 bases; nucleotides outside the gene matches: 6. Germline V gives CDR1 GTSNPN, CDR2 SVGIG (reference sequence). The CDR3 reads CAWSVGQGASGDTQYF. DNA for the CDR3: TGTGCCTGGAGTGTGGGACAGGGGGCATCGGGAGATACGCAGTATTTT.

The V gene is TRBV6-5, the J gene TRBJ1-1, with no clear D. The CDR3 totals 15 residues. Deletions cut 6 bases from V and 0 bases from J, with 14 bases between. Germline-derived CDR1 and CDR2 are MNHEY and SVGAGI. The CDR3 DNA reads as TGTGCCAGCAGATTTTCGGGAACTCTGAACACTGAAGCTTTCTTT. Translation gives CASRFSGTLNTEAFF.

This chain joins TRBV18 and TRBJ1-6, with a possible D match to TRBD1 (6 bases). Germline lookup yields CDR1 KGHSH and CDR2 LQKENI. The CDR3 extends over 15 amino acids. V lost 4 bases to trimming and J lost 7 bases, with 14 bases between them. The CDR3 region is CASSRDLQGNSPLHF. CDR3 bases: TGTGCCAGCTCACGAGACCTACAGGGAAATTCACCCCTCCACTTT.

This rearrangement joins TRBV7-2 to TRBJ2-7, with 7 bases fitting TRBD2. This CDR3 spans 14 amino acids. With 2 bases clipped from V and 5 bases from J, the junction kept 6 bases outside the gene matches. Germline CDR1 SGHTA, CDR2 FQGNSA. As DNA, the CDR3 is TGTGCCAGCAGCTTATTCCGGGAGGCGCACGAGCAGTACTTC. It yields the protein CASSLFREAHEQYF.

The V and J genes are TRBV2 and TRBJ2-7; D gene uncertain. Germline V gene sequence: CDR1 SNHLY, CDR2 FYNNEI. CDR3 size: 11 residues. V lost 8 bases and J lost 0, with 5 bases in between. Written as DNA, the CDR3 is TGTGCCAGCCGGGTCTCCTACGAGCAGTACTTC. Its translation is CASRVSYEQYF.

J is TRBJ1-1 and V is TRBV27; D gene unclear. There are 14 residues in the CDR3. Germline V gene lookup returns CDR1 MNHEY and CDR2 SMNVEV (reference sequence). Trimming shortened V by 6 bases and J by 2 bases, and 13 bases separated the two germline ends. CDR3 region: CASRDRHGNTEAFF. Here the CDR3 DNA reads TGTGCCAGCAGAGACCGACACGGAAACACTGAAGCTTTCTTT.

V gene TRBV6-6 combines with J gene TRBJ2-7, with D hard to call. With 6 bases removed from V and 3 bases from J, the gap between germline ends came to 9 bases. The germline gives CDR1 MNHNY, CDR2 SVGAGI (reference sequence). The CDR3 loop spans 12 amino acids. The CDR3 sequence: CASREQSYEQYF. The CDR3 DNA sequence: TGTGCCAGCAGAGAACAGAGCTACGAGCAGTACTTC.

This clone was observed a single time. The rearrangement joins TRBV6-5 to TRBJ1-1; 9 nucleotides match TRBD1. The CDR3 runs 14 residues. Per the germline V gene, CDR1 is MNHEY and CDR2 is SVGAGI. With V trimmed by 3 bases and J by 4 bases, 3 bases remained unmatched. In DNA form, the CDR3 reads TGTGCCAGCAGTTATCAGACAGGGGGCACTGAAGCTTTCTTT. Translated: CASSYQTGGTEAFF.

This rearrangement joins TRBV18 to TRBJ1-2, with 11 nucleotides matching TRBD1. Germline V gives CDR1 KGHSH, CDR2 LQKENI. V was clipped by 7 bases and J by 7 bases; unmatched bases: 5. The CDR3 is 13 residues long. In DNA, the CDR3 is TGTGCCAGCTTTGGACAGGGGGCTTTTGGCTACACCTTC. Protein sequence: CASFGQGAFGYTF.

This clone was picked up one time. In DNA form, the CDR3 reads TGTGCCAGCAGCCAGGGCGAAGCGTCATACAATGAGCAGTTCTTC. It is translated as CASSQGEASYNEQFF. The V gene is TRBV28, the J gene TRBJ2-1; D may be TRBD1 (5 bases). Trimming cost V 6 bases and J 4 bases, with 16 bases left between them. The CDR3 spans 15 residues. The germline V gene has CDR1 MDHEN and CDR2 SYDVKM.

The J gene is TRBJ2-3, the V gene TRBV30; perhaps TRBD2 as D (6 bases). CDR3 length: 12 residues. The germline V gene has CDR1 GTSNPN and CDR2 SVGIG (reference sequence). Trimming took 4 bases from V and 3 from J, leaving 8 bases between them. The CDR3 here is CAWTGGTDTQYF. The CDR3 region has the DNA TGTGCCTGGACCGGGGGTACAGATACGCAGTATTTT.

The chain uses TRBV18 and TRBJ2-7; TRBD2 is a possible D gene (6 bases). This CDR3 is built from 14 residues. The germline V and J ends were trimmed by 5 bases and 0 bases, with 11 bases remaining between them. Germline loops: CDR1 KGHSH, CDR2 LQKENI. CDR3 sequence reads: CASSNTSYSYEQYF. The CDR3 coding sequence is TGTGCCAGCTCAAATACTAGCTACTCCTACGAGCAGTACTTC.

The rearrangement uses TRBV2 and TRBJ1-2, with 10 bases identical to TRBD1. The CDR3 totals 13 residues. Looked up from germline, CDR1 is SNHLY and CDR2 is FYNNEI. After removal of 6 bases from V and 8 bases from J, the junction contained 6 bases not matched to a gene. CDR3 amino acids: CASRAGTGVGYTF. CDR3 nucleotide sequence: TGTGCCAGCAGGGCCGGGACAGGGGTAGGCTACACCTTC.

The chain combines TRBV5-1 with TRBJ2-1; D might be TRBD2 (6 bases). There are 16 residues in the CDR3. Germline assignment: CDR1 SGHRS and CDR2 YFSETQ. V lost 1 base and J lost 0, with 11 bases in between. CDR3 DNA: TGCGCCAGCAGCTTGAATAGCGGTAGCTCCTACAATGAGCAGTTCTTC. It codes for CASSLNSGSSYNEQFF.

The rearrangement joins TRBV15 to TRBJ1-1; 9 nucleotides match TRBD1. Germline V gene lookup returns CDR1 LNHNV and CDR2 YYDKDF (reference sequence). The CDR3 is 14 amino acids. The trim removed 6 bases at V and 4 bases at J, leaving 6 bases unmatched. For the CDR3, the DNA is TGTGCCACCAGTGGACAGGGGCGGTTCACTGAAGCTTTCTTT. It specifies CATSGQGRFTEAFF.

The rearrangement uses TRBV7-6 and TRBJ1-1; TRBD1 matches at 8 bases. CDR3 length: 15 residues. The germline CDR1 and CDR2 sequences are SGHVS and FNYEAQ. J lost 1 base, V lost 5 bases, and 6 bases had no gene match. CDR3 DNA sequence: TGTGCCAGCAGCGGACAGACAGGGGAGAACACTGAAGCTTTCTTT. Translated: CASSGQTGENTEAFF.